This TCR beta chain was recovered during a study of vaccination effects on CD4 cells after COVID-19. Of note for this clone: Its antigen is still unknown.

The assay was immunoSEQ multiplex PCR, and TCRdb's table has in-frame clones only and misses some. The sample yields about 24,000 clones, approximately 70% seen once. Ahead of sequencing, the ViraFEST assay grew antigen-specific CD4+ T cells using viral peptide pools. Once cultured for approximately ten days, the cells underwent separation to obtain CD4+ T cells. Having tested negative for nucleocapsid antibodies, the vaccine recipients showed no prior SARS-CoV-2 infection. This CDR3 has 12 amino acids. Deletions cut 4 bases from V and 6 bases from J, with 9 bases between. Germline V CDR1 and CDR2: GTSNPN, SVGIG (reference sequence). Study conclusions and caveats: Both infection-induced and vaccine-induced clones contracted markedly at late post-vaccination timepoints.

This clonotype was sampled from a human donor who received a COVID-19 vaccine. The sample in question was CD4+ T cells from PBMCs cultured with HCoV-OC43 spike peptides, obtained before COVID-19 vaccination. Documented subset: HCoV-OC43 spike overlapping peptide pool stimulation. The V gene is TRBV30, the J gene TRBJ2-2; D not resolved. The CDR3 is CAWTYGPGELFF. DNA for the CDR3: TGTGCCTGGACCTACGGACCCGGGGAGCTGTTTTTT.